A selection of T cell receptor beta chains follows, all from one sample in a study of blood T cell repertoires in COVID-19. The method was immunoSEQ multiplex PCR; TCRdb's version includes in-frame clones alone and lacks a portion of them. The sample has about 200,000 clones, about 86% seen once. The source material was PBMCs or T cells enriched from blood (not recorded which). The receptors come from a woman aged 25 to 39 who had been exposed to COVID-19. Both conserved end residues are part of each CDR3. Fields, in order: V gene, D gene, CDR3 length, clone size, J gene, CDR3 DNA, CDR3 protein. D genes are given only for firm matches. Only part of the rows carry a size: once, few, many, or a class if the clone is expanded.

TRBV21-1	.	14	.	TRBJ1-5	TGTGCCAGCGGGCGGGGTTATAGCAATCAGCCCCAGCATTTT	CASGRGYSNQPQHF
TRBV28	TRBD1	15	.	TRBJ2-5	TGTGCCAGCAGCCCCAGGGGGCGAGCTCAAGAGACCCAGTACTTC	CASSPRGRAQETQYF
TRBV2	.	12	.	TRBJ2-3	TGTGCCACAGGGCAGGCCTTAGATACGCAGTATTTT	CATGQALDTQYF
TRBV14	.	17	.	TRBJ2-3	TGTGCCAGCAGCCAACGTAGCCTCCGCGGAGCCACAGATACGCAGTATTTT	CASSQRSLRGATDTQYF
TRBV6-2/TRBV6-3	.	15	few	TRBJ2-3	TGTGCCAGCAGTTCGTCCGGGACATCAGGAGATACGCAGTATTTT	CASSSSGTSGDTQYF
TRBV5-1	TRBD1	23	.	TRBJ1-4	TGCGCCAGCAGCTCCCCAAAGGGACAGCGCTTGGACGGTAGCCCAAAAGAACCTGAAAAACTGTTTTTT	CASSSPKGQRLDGSPKEPEKLFF
TRBV2	TRBD1	14	once	TRBJ2-7	TGTGCCAGCAGCAGACAGGGGGGAACGAACGAGCAGTACTTC	CASSRQGGTNEQYF
TRBV6-5	.	13	few	TRBJ1-2	TGTGCCAGCAGCCCAGGGAGCCGGGGGGGCTACACCTTC	CASSPGSRGGYTF
TRBV24-1	TRBD1	13	.	TRBJ1-2	TGTGCCACCAGTAAACAGGGGGGCTATGGCTACACCTTC	CATSKQGGYGYTF
TRBV12-3/TRBV12-4	TRBD1	12	.	TRBJ1-2	TGTGCCAACGGAGGGACAGCAGATGGCTACACCTTC	CANGGTADGYTF
TRBV2	.	14	.	TRBJ2-2	TGTGCCAGCAGTAAATCAGGGGACACCGGGGAGCTGTTTTTT	CASSKSGDTGELFF
TRBV7-8	.	14	.	TRBJ2-1	TGTGCCAGCAGCCCCCTGGACTCTTACAATGAGCAGTTCTTC	CASSPLDSYNEQFF